This T cell receptor (beta chain) was identified during a study of blood T cells in healthy people across ages. Study-wide findings and caveats: The study could not conclusively compare naive and antigen-experienced cells, given its unsorted PBMCs.

This clonotype came up a few times. Its antigen is unidentified. Germline CDR1 reads MNHEY; CDR2 reads SMNVEV (reference sequence). The CDR3 loop spans 18 amino acids. Unmatched junction bases numbered 10, after V lost 2 bases and J lost 4 bases. The authors ran a second PCR of about 7 to 11 cycles using a sample-barcoded 5' primer and a J-beta primer mix. Every cDNA molecule carried a tag from a template-switch adaptor bearing 12 random nucleotides. TCRdb analysed the 5' RACE reads with MiXCR anew, one entry per CDR3 protein. The repertoire holds over a million distinct CDR3 sequences, with 35% to 45% as singletons.

The gene calls are TRBV27 and TRBJ2-1, with 11 bases that match TRBD2. The sample taken for sequencing was blood. The receptor was derived from a woman between 18 and 30 years old in good health. The CDR3 loop is CASSLLTSGIGPYNEQFF. The CDR3 nucleotides read TGTGCCAGCAGTTTACTGACTAGCGGGATCGGGCCTTACAATGAGCAGTTCTTC.